Given below is one T cell receptor beta chain in context. The data originate from a study of response to subunit inactivated influenza vaccine. In TCRdb, the RT-PCR reads were re-called with MiXCR into one record per CDR3 protein. The sample lists approximately 160,000 distinct CDR3 sequences; roughly 10% were seen once. The clonotype comes from a man aged 50 to 69 who received an inactivated influenza vaccine. The source was CD8+ T cells sorted from PBMCs, collected around 2 years after vaccination.

Here the CDR3 reads CASSSSLDRRAQYF. The CDR3 DNA reads TGTGCCAGCAGCAGCTCCCTGGACAGGAGGGCGCAGTACTTC. The chain has TRBV11-2 and TRBJ2-7; weak D call: TRBD1 (7 bases). The CDR3 sequence is 14 residues long. The V and J ends lost 5 bases and 9 bases respectively, with 20 bases between them. Germline CDR1 reads SGHAT; CDR2 reads FQNNGV.